There are a few counts of the clone carrying this T cell receptor (beta chain). What it binds is unknown. Extraction of RNA preceded its reverse transcription into cDNA, which served as the sequencing template. TCRdb's table, derived via immunoSEQ multiplex PCR, lists solely in-frame clones and lacks some. The sample consists of some 110,000 clones, more than 30% of them appearing once. This record comes from a study of CD8+ T cells in alopecia areata. Whole-study findings and limits: Besides other cells, scalp samples also yield sequences of resident alphabeta T cells from normal skin.

It was from alopecia areata patients that lesional scalp punch biopsies and peripheral blood were collected. CDR3 length: 16 residues. CDR1 and CDR2 (germline): SQVTM, ANQGSEA. V was cut by 4 bases and J by 2 bases, with 19 bases left in between. V is TRBV29-1 and J is TRBJ2-3; D could derive from TRBD1 or TRBD2 (5 bases each). Sequencing was done on a sample of CD4+ T cells sorted from blood. The source of this sequence is a human donor with alopecia areata. CDR3 loop: CSVAVDRGKFTDTQYF. The CDR3 DNA is TGCAGCGTTGCAGTAGACAGAGGGAAATTCACAGATACGCAGTATTTT.